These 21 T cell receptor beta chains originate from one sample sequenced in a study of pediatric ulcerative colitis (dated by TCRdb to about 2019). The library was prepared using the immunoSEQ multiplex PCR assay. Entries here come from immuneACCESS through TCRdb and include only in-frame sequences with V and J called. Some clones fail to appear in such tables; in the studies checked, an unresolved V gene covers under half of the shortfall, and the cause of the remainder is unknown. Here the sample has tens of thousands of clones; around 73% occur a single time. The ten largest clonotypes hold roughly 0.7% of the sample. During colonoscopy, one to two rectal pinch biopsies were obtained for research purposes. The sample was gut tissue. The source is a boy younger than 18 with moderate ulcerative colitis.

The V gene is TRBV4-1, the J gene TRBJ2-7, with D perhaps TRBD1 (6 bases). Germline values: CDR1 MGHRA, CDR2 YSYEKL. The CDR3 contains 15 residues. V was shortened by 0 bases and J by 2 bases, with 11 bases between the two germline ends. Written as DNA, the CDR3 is TGCGCCAGCAGCCAAGATGGGACAAGCACCTACGAGCAGTACTTC. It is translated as CASSQDGTSTYEQYF.

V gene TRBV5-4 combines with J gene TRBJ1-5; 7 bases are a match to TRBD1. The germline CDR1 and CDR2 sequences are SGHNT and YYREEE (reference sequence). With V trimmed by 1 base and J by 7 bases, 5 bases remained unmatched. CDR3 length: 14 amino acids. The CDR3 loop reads CASSLQGDPQPQHF. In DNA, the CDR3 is TGTGCCAGCAGCTTGCAGGGGGACCCACAGCCCCAGCATTTT.

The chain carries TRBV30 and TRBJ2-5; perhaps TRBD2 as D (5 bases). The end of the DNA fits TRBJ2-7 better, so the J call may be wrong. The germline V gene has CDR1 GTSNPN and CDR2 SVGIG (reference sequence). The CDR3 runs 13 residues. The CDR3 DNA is TGTGCCTGGGAGACCGATTTCGGGGACGAGCAGTACTTC. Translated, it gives CAWETDFGDEQYF.

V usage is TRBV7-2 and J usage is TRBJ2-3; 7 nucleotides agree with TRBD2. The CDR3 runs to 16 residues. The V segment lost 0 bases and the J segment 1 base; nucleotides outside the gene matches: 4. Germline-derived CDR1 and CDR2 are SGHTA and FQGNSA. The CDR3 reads CASSLARLAGTDTQYF. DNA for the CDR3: TGTGCCAGCAGCTTAGCGAGGCTAGCGGGCACAGATACGCAGTATTTT.

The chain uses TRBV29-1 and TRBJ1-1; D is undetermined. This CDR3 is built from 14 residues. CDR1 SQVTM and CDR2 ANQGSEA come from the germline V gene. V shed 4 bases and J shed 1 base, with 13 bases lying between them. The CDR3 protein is CSVGIPYKNTEAFF. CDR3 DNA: TGCAGCGTTGGTATTCCGTATAAGAACACTGAAGCTTTCTTT.

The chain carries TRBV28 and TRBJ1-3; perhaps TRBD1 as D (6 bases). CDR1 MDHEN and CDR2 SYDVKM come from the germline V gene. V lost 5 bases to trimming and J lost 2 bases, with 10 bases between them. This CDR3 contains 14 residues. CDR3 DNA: TGTGCCAGCAGTGAACAGGGAACTGGAAACACCATATATTTT. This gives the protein CASSEQGTGNTIYF.

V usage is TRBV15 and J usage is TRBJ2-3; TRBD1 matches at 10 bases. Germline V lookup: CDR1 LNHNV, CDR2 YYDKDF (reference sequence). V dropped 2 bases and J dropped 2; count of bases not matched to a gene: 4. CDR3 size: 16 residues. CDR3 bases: TGTGCCACCAGCAGACGACAGGGGGCTCCCACAGATACGCAGTATTTT. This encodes CATSRRQGAPTDTQYF.

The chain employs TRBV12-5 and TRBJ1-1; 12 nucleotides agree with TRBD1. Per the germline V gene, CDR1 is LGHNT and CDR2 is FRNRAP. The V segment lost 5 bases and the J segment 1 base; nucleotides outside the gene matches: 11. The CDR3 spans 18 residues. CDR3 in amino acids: CASGIPGQGARSNTEAFF. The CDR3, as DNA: TGTGCTAGTGGTATCCCGGGACAGGGGGCAAGATCGAACACTGAAGCTTTCTTT. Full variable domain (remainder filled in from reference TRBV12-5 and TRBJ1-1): DARVTQTPRHKVTEMGQEVTMRCQPILGHNTVFWYRQTMMQGLELLAYFRNRAPLDDSGMPKDRFSAEMPDATLATLKIQPSEPRDSAVYFCASGIPGQGARSNTEAFFGQGTRLTVV.

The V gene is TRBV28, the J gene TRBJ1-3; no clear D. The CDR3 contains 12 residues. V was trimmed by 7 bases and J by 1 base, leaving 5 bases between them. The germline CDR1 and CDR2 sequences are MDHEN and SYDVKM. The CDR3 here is CASTESGNTIYF. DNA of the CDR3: TGTGCCAGCACCGAGTCTGGAAACACCATATATTTT.

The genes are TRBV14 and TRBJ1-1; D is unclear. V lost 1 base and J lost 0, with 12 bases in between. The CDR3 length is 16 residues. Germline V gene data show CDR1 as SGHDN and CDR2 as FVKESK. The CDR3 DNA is TGTGCCAGCAGCCAAGGGCCCCAAGGCATGAACACTGAAGCTTTCTTT. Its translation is CASSQGPQGMNTEAFF.

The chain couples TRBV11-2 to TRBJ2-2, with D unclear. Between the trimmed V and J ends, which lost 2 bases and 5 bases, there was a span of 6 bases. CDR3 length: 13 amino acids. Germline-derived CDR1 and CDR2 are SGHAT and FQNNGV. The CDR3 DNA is TGTGCCAGCAGCTTACTTTTTACCGGGGAGCTGTTTTTT. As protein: CASSLLFTGELFF.

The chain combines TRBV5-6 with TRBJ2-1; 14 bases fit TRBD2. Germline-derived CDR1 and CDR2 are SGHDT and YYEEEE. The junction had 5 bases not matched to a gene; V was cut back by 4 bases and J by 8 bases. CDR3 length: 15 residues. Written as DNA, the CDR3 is TGTGCCAGCAGCCTGACTAGCGGGGGGGCAGATGAGCAGTTCTTC. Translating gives CASSLTSGGADEQFF.

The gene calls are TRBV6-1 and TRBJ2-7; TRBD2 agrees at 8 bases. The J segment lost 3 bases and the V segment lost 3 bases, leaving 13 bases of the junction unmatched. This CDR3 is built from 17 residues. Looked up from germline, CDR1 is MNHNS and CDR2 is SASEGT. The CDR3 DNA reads TGTGCCAGCAGTGACCCTCGGTTTGTAGCGGGACGCTACGAGCAGTACTTC. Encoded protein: CASSDPRFVAGRYEQYF.

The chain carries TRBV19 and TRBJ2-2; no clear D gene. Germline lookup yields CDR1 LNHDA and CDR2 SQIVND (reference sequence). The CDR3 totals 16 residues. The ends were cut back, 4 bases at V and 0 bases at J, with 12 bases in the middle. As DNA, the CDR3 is TGTGCCAGTAGTAAACCTGGAGACGCGAACACCGGGGAGCTGTTTTTT. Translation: CASSKPGDANTGELFF.

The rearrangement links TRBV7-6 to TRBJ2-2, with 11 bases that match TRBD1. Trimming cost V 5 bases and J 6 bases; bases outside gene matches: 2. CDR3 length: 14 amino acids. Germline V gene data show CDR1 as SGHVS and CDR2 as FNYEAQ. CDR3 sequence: CASSVGQGAGELFF. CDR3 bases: TGTGCCAGCAGCGTGGGACAGGGGGCCGGGGAGCTGTTTTTT.

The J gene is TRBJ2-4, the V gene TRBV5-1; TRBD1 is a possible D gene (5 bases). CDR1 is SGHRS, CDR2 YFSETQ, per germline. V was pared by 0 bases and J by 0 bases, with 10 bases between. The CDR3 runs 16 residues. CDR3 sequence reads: CASSLDPTAAKNIQYF. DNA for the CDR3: TGCGCCAGCAGCTTGGATCCGACAGCAGCCAAAAACATTCAGTACTTC.

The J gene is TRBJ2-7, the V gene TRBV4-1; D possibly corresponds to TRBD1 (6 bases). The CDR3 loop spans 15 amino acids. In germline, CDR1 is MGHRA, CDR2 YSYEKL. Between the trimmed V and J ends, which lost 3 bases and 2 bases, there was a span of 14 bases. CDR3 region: CASSQSTGSAYEQYF. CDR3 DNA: TGCGCCAGCAGCCAGTCTACAGGGTCCGCCTACGAGCAGTACTTC.

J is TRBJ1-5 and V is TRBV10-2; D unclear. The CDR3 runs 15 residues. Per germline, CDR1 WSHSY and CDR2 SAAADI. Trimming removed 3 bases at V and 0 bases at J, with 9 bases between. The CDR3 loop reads CASSDSLYSNQPQHF. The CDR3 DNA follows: TGCGCCAGCAGTGATAGTCTGTATAGCAATCAGCCCCAGCATTTT.

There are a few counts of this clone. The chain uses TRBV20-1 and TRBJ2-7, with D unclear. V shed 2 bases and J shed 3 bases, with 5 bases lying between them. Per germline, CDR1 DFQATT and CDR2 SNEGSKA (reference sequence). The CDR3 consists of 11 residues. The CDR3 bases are TGCAGTGCTAGACTAGTCTACGAGCAGTACTTC. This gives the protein CSARLVYEQYF.

The CDR3 DNA reads TGTGCCAGCAGTTTACTCCCCACCAGGACGGGCGAGCAGTACTTC. This codes for CASSLLPTRTGEQYF. The V call is TRBV28, the J call TRBJ2-7; D remains ambiguous. V shed 2 bases and J shed 6 bases, with 17 bases lying between them. Germline CDR1 reads MDHEN; CDR2 reads SYDVKM. This CDR3 has 15 amino acids.

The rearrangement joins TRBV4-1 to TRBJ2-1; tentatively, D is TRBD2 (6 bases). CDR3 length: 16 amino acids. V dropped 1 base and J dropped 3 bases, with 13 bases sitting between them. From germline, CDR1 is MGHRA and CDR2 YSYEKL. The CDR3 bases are TGCGCCAGCAGCCAAGCGGGCGGGGTGGGCTACAATGAGCAGTTCTTC. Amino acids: CASSQAGGVGYNEQFF.